Listed here is a single TCR beta chain. Its antigen is not identified. Germline trimming cut 0 bases from V and 4 bases from J; bases unmatched to any gene: 18. The CDR3 totals 20 residues. Germline values: CDR1 SGHRS, CDR2 YFSETQ. This record belongs to a study of cytomegalovirus exposure and HLA in healthy donors. Study-level results: Sequencing probably produced one cluster of sequence variants that were highly shared.

Both 60 Vbeta primers and 13 Jbeta primers went into the PCR. TCRdb's table, derived via immunoSEQ multiplex PCR, lists solely in-frame clones and lacks some. This table has 200,000 or so clones, over 75% appearing once. The rearrangement uses TRBV5-1 and TRBJ2-1; 8 positions agree with TRBD2. The TCR was taken from a woman under 40 in good health and CMV-seronegative. Sequencing input: PBMCs. The CDR3 sequence is CASSLAGGRVTSGVYNEQFF. The DNA of the CDR3 is TGCGCCAGCAGCTTGGCCGGGGGAAGGGTTACTAGCGGTGTGTACAATGAGCAGTTCTTC.